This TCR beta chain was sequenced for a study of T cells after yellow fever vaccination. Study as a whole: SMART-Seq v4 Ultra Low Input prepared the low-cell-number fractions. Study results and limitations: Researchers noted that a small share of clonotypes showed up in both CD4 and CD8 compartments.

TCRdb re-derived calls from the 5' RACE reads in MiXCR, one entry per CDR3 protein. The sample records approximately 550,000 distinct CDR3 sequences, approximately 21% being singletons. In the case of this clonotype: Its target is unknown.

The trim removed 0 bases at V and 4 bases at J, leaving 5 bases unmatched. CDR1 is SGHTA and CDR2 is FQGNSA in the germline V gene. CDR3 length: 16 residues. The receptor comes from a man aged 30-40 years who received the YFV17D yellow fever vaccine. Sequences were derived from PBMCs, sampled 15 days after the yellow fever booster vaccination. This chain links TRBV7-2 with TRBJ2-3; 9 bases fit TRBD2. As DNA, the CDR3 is TGTGCCAGCAGCTTAGCGGGGACTAGCATAGCAGATACGCAGTATTTT. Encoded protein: CASSLAGTSIADTQYF. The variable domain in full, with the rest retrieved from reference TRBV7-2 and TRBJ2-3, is GAGVSQSPSNKVTEKGKDVELRCDPISGHTALYWYRQSLGQGLEFLIYFQGNSAPDKSGLPSDRFSAERTGGSVSTLTIQRTQQEDSAVYLCASSLAGTSIADTQYFGPGTRLTVL.